This T cell receptor (beta chain) was found in a study of brain T cells in children with intractable seizures. On this clone itself: What it binds is not known.

Libraries were prepared by immunoSEQ multiplex PCR; TCRdb keeps only in-frame clonotypes and omits some of them. The sample consists of about 64,000 clones, roughly 95% of them appearing once. Study-wide findings and caveats: Patients' HCMV serostatus was unknown; virus specificity rests on CDR3 similarity alone.

Trimming took off 0 bases at V and 2 bases at J, with 20 bases between the two ends. The germline V gene has CDR1 SGHDT and CDR2 YYEEEE. The CDR3 sequence is 18 residues long. The chain is built from TRBV5-6 and TRBJ1-2; D is possibly TRBD1 (5 bases). The sequencing here drew on peripheral blood, taken at surgery. This receptor was obtained from a boy younger than two with focal cortical dysplasia and intractable seizures. The CDR3 here is CASSLGVSSRGSNYGYTF. The CDR3 bases are TGTGCCAGCAGCTTGGGAGTTTCGAGCCGGGGGTCCAACTATGGCTACACCTTC.